The clone carrying this TCR beta chain was seen many times. The entry originates in a study of metastatic and nonmetastatic thyroid tumors. Study context: From malignant and benign thyroid patients, repertoires in blood and in tumor or nodule tissue were compared.

Looked up from germline, CDR1 is SQVTM and CDR2 is ANQGSEA. V lost 5 bases and J lost 7, with 17 bases in between. CDR3 length equals 13 residues. TCRdb re-clonotyped the PCR reads through MiXCR. The table has 20,000 to 25,000 clones, less than 15% seen once; the top ten hold around 15%. Not a single patient had been given any form of treatment at any point before undergoing thyroid surgery. This TCR derives from a female donor with papillary thyroid cancer or a benign thyroid nodule (not recorded which). Some clones in this sample may be carry-over from other donors' samples. The chain couples TRBV29-1 to TRBJ1-2; D is ambiguous. The sequencing sample was made of tumor tissue. The CDR3 DNA follows: TGCAGCGTTCGAGACGGGTACTCTCGTGGCTACACCTTC. This translates into CSVRDGYSRGYTF.